The 20 T cell receptor beta chains listed next were all sequenced from one sample in a study of monozygotic twins with inflammatory bowel disease. TCRdb reanalyzed the 5' RACE reads, giving one entry per CDR3 protein sequence and no DNA. This sample contains about 420,000 distinct CDR3 sequences. Sequenced material: blood. The source of these receptors is a human donor with ulcerative colitis or Crohn's disease, or a healthy co-twin of an affected twin (not recorded which).

The V gene is TRBV4-3, the J gene TRBJ2-1; TCRdb's D call, TRBD1, is unchecked because there is no DNA. Germline-derived CDR1 and CDR2 are LGHNA and YSLEER. There are 19 residues in the CDR3. The CDR3 sequence: CASSQLGGGPEKPYNEQFF.

The chain uses TRBV7-9 and TRBJ2-2. Germline V gene sequence: CDR1 SEHNR, CDR2 FQNEAQ (reference sequence). The CDR3 runs 15 residues. CDR3 loop: CASSSNAGRHGELFF.

The rearrangement uses TRBV19 and TRBJ2-1; the TCRdb D gene call, TRBD2, has no DNA to confirm it. Germline loops: CDR1 LNHDA, CDR2 SQIVND (reference sequence). The CDR3 covers 18 residues. The CDR3 protein is CASSYRRTSGVGIGEQFF.

V usage is TRBV7-2 and J usage is TRBJ2-3; without DNA, the TCRdb call of TRBD1 cannot be checked. The CDR3 sequence is 15 residues long. CDR1 and CDR2 (germline): SGHTA, FQGNSA. This CDR3 reads CASSLAQGRADTQYF.

The genes are TRBV11-2 and TRBJ2-6. CDR1 and CDR2 from the germline V gene are SGHAT and FQNNGV. CDR3 length: 19 amino acids. The CDR3 sequence: CASSLDRWQASSGANVLTF. The entire variable domain, with the rest obtained from reference TRBV11-2 and TRBJ2-6, is as follows: EAGVAQSPRYKIIEKRQSVAFWCNPISGHATLYWYQQILGQGPKLLIQFQNNGVVDDSQLPKDRFSAERLKGVDSTLKIQPAKLEDSAVYLCASSLDRWQASSGANVLTFGAGSRLTVL.

The chain is built from TRBV7-9 and TRBJ2-7. This CDR3 region has 12 residues. Germline assignment: CDR1 SEHNR and CDR2 FQNEAQ (reference sequence). This CDR3 reads CASSLDVYEQYF.

V gene TRBV5-1 combines with J gene TRBJ1-2; with no DNA, the TCRdb D assignment of TRBD1 cannot be verified. Germline loops: CDR1 SGHRS, CDR2 YFSETQ. The CDR3 is 17 residues long. The CDR3 spells CASSLAGTGLLAIGYTF.

The rearrangement joins TRBV12-3 or TRBV12-4 to TRBJ2-2; as DNA is missing, the TRBD2 call by TCRdb cannot be tested. CDR3 length: 16 residues. CDR3 region: CASSETSGKNTGELFF.

The V gene is TRBV5-1, the J gene TRBJ2-3; there is no DNA to check the TCRdb D call of TRBD1. CDR1 SGHRS and CDR2 YFSETQ come from the germline V gene. CDR3 length equals 14 residues. CDR3 residues: CASRSGTHTDTQYF.

The V gene is TRBV29-1, the J gene TRBJ1-1; TCRdb's assignment of TRBD1 cannot be checked, as there is no DNA. CDR1 and CDR2 (germline): SQVTM, ANQGSEA. There are 13 residues in the CDR3. The CDR3 here is CSGRTGLITEAFF.

The chain carries TRBV29-1 and TRBJ2-5; checking the TCRdb D call of TRBD2 is not possible without DNA. Germline CDR1 SQVTM, CDR2 ANQGSEA. This CDR3 comprises 14 residues. CDR3 sequence reads: CSVGRRLDRETQYF.

The chain recombines TRBV6-1 with TRBJ2-1; the D call from TCRdb, TRBD1, cannot be confirmed without DNA. Germline values: CDR1 MNHNS, CDR2 SASEGT. The CDR3 contains 14 residues. The CDR3 is CASSPPGPMLVQFF.

The chain links TRBV11-2 to TRBJ1-1. The CDR3 has 12 amino acids. Germline CDR1 is SGHAT and CDR2 is FQNNGV. CDR3 residues: CASSFGNSGAFF.

The chain uses TRBV12-3 or TRBV12-4 and TRBJ2-3; TCRdb calls TRBD2, which cannot be checked without DNA. This CDR3 has 18 residues. The CDR3 reads CASSSQSFGLAGAGTQYF.

The chain joins TRBV30 to TRBJ2-7. The CDR3 consists of 12 residues. CDR1 GTSNPN and CDR2 SVGIG come from the germline V gene (reference sequence). The chain's CDR3 is CAWSVYRYEQYF.

The chain employs TRBV6-2 or TRBV6-3 and TRBJ2-1; the D call of TRBD2 rests on TCRdb alone, since no DNA is present to check it. From germline, CDR1 is MNHEY and CDR2 SVGEGT. This CDR3 region has 13 residues. This CDR3 reads CASREVAFNEQFF.

The chain joins TRBV7-6 to TRBJ2-2; TCRdb's assignment of TRBD1 cannot be checked, as there is no DNA. The CDR3 is 16 residues long. CDR1 is SGHVS and CDR2 is FNYEAQ in the germline V gene. Here the CDR3 reads CASTPGGAGDTGELFF.

The CDR3 spells CASSLAGEAFF. The chain couples TRBV12-3 or TRBV12-4 to TRBJ1-1. The CDR3 is made up of 11 amino acids.

The rearrangement links TRBV7-2 to TRBJ2-4; TCRdb calls TRBD1, which cannot be checked without DNA. CDR1 and CDR2 (germline): SGHTA, FQGNSA. CDR3 length: 13 amino acids. Here the CDR3 reads CASSPGQKNIQYF.

This chain joins TRBV6-2 or TRBV6-3 and TRBJ2-3; the TRBD1 assignment by TCRdb is unverifiable without DNA. CDR3 length: 15 residues. Germline V gives CDR1 MNHEY, CDR2 SVGEGT. The CDR3 sequence: CASSFLDRVTDTQYF.